This TCR beta chain stems from a study of blood T cell repertoires in COVID-19. On the study more broadly: Sources were T cells, B-cell-depleted T cells, or PBMCs; the material itself was cDNA or gDNA.

The table lists this clone with a few counts. The CDR3 length is 14 residues. Germline V CDR1 and CDR2: SNHLY, FYNNEI. The V gene lost 6 bases and the J gene lost 0 bases, with 12 bases spanning the gap. Under the authors' procedure: Estimated nucleated cell counts came from reference gene primer amplification. TCRdb keeps only in-frame clones here, not all; method: immunoSEQ multiplex PCR. V and J calls and clone size follow that table, whereas D and trimming were derived from the DNA. The repertoire has just over 85,000 clones, 89% of them found once; the top ten carry 8.5% to 10%. The clonotype was recovered from a man aged 50-60 years with acute or convalescent COVID-19. This chain joins TRBV2 and TRBJ2-7; D ambiguous. The sequenced material came from peripheral blood. CDR3 region: CASRRGVSSYEQYF. The CDR3 DNA is TGTGCCAGCAGACGCGGAGTCAGCTCCTACGAGCAGTACTTC. Full variable domain (rest looked up from reference TRBV2 and TRBJ2-7): EPEVTQTPSHQVTQMGQEVILRCVPISNHLYFYWYRQILGQKVEFLVSFYNNEISEKSEIFDDQFSVERPDGSNFTLKIRSTKLEDSAMYFCASRRGVSSYEQYFGPGTRLTVT.